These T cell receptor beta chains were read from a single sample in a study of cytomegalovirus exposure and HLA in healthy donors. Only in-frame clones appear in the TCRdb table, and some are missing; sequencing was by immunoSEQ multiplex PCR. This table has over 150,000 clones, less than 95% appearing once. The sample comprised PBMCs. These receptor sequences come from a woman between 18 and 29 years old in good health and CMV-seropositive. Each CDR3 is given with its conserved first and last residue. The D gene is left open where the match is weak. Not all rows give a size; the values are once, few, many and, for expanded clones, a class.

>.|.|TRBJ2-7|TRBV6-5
CASRERTEDLYEQYF
TGTGCCAGCAGGGAACGGACGGAGGACCTCTACGAGCAGTACTTC
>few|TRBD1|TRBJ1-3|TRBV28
CASQDRGRLGNTIYF
TGTGCCAGCCAGGACAGGGGACGTCTCGGAAACACCATATATTTT
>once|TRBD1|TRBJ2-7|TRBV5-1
CASSPGGGQGAF
TGCGCCAGCAGCCCGGGGGGCGGACAGGGGGCTTTC
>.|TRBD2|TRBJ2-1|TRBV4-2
CASSHGRGINEQFF
TGTGCCAGCAGCCACGGGAGGGGGATAAATGAGCAGTTCTTC
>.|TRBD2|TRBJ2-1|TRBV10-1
CASNREREGRNEQFF
TGCGCCAGCAATCGAGAGCGGGAGGGCCGGAATGAGCAGTTCTTC
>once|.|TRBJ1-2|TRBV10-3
CAISESGAGVGYTF
TGTGCCATCAGTGAGTCGGGGGCAGGGGTTGGCTACACCTTC
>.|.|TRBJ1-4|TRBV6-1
CASRDLMREKLFF
TGTGCCAGCCGGGACTTGATGAGGGAAAAACTGTTTTTT
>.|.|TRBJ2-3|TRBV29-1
CSASRAFPSTDTQYF
TGCAGCGCGAGCAGGGCCTTCCCCAGCACAGATACGCAGTATTTT
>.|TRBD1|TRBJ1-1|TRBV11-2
CASSPAGTGGQAFF
TGTGCCAGCAGCCCCGCCGGGACAGGGGGCCAAGCTTTCTTT
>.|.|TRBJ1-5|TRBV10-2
CASSESGGNNQPQHF
TGCGCCAGCAGTGAGTCTGGAGGGAACAATCAGCCCCAGCATTTT
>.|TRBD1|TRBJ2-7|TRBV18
CASTDDRVGEQYF
TGTGCCAGCACCGACGACAGGGTAGGCGAGCAGTACTTC
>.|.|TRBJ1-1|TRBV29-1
CSVEGRQGNTEAFF
TGCAGCGTTGAAGGTAGGCAGGGGAACACTGAAGCTTTCTTT
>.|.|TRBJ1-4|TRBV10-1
CASSEKQGGNEKLFF
TGCGCCAGCAGTGAAAAGCAGGGAGGGAATGAAAAACTGTTTTTT
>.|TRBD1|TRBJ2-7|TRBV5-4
CASSRGRDRESYEQYF
TGTGCCAGCAGCCGGGGACGGGACAGGGAATCCTACGAGCAGTACTTC
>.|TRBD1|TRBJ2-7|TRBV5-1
CASSLGHRDSSYEQYF
TGCGCCAGCAGCTTGGGACACCGGGACAGTTCCTACGAGCAGTACTTC
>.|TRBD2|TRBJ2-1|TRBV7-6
CASSFGLANEQFF
TGTGCCAGCAGCTTTGGACTAGCAAATGAGCAGTTCTTC
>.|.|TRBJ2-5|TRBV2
CASTVRETQYF
TGTGCCAGCACGGTGCGGGAGACCCAGTACTTC
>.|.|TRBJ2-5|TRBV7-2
CASSLVSRRLQETQYF
TGTGCCAGCAGCTTAGTATCTAGGAGACTTCAAGAGACCCAGTACTTC
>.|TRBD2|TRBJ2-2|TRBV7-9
CASRTGLAGVGTGELFF
TGTGCCAGCAGGACGGGACTAGCGGGAGTAGGCACCGGGGAGCTGTTTTTT
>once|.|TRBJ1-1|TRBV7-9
CASSPAGRGIRDTEAFF
TGTGCCAGCAGCCCAGCGGGTCGAGGAATAAGGGACACTGAAGCTTTCTTT
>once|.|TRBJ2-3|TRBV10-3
CAIRGGIKEADTQYF
TGTGCCATCAGGGGCGGGATAAAGGAGGCAGATACGCAGTATTTT
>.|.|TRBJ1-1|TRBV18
CASSPGGAVNTEAFF
TGTGCCAGCTCACCAGGGGGGGCAGTGAACACTGAAGCTTTCTTT
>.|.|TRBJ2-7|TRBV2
CASMSQVFSYEQYF
TGTGCCAGCATGTCGCAGGTCTTCTCCTACGAGCAGTACTTC
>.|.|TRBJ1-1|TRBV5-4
CASSEPGGETEAFF
TGTGCCAGCAGCGAGCCGGGGGGTGAGACTGAAGCTTTCTTT
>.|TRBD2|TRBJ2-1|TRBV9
CASSSTRIAGGNNEQFF
TGTGCCAGCAGCTCGACCCGAATAGCGGGGGGCAACAATGAGCAGTTCTTC
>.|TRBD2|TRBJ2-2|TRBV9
CASSVELADTGELFF
TGTGCCAGCAGCGTAGAACTAGCGGACACCGGGGAGCTGTTTTTT
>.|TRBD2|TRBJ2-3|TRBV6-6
CASSYLGLAGEDTQYF
TGTGCCAGCAGTTACCTGGGACTAGCGGGGGAAGATACGCAGTATTTT
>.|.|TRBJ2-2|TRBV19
CASRLTSPGELFF
TGTGCCAGTAGGTTGACTAGTCCCGGGGAGCTGTTTTTT
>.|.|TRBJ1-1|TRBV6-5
CASSGGRADTEAFF
TGTGCCAGCAGTGGGGGGAGGGCCGACACTGAAGCTTTCTTT
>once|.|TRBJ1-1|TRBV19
CASNTPRGSSYTEAFF
TGTGCCAGTAACACTCCCAGGGGTTCCAGCTACACTGAAGCTTTCTTT
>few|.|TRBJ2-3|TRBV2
CASTEEGLTDTQYF
TGTGCCAGCACTGAGGAGGGATTAACAGATACGCAGTATTTT
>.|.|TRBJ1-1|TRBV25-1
CASSAPTVPEAFF
TGTGCCAGCAGTGCCCCGACAGTCCCGGAAGCTTTCTTT